A selection of T cell receptor beta chains follows, all from one sample in a study of cytomegalovirus exposure and HLA in healthy donors. Clones were read by immunoSEQ multiplex PCR, and TCRdb kept only the in-frame ones, dropping some. Among 80,000 to 100,000 clones listed, about 90% were seen once. The sequencing sample was made of PBMCs. The receptors here all came from a man between 18 and 35 years old in good health and CMV-seropositive. The conserved cysteine and the conserved F or W are not part of the CDR3 here. Each record gives: V gene, J gene, D gene, CDR3 protein. The D gene is left open where the match is weak.

V: TRBV7-2
J: TRBJ2-2
D: TRBD2
CDR3: ASSLKTSGSINTGELF

V: TRBV18
J: TRBJ2-3
D: -
CDR3: ASSPAGMITDTQY

V: TRBV9
J: TRBJ2-2
D: TRBD2
CDR3: ASSRRGTSGLPDSGELF

V: TRBV25-1
J: TRBJ1-5
D: -
CDR3: ASSEQNQPQH

V: TRBV2
J: TRBJ2-7
D: -
CDR3: ASRLDSSYEQY

V: TRBV28
J: TRBJ1-2
D: -
CDR3: ASSYSDYYGYT

V: TRBV29-1
J: TRBJ2-1
D: TRBD2
CDR3: SVQPAGPDGYEQF

V: TRBV10-3
J: TRBJ2-1
D: TRBD2
CDR3: AISPGGNEQF

V: TRBV7-8
J: TRBJ2-3
D: -
CDR3: ASSSDYSGPSTDTQY

V: TRBV19
J: TRBJ1-5
D: -
CDR3: ASSARGGPGGNQPQH

V: TRBV27
J: TRBJ2-7
D: TRBD2
CDR3: ASSRIAGVYEQY

V: TRBV19
J: TRBJ2-5
D: TRBD2
CDR3: ASSIGGTSGGETQY

V: TRBV6-5
J: TRBJ2-7
D: TRBD1
CDR3: ASSYSGQVAYEQY

V: TRBV11-2
J: TRBJ1-1
D: TRBD1
CDR3: ASSSQGAGTEAF

V: TRBV2
J: TRBJ1-2
D: -
CDR3: ASKNRASFT

V: TRBV27
J: TRBJ1-1
D: -
CDR3: ASSPLRHQGRSNTEAF

V: TRBV27
J: TRBJ2-1
D: -
CDR3: ASSSTGSYNEQF

V: TRBV4-2
J: TRBJ1-5
D: TRBD1
CDR3: ASSLQGAINQPQH

V: TRBV28
J: TRBJ2-3
D: TRBD1
CDR3: ASSLRDRGRRSWPVHTQY